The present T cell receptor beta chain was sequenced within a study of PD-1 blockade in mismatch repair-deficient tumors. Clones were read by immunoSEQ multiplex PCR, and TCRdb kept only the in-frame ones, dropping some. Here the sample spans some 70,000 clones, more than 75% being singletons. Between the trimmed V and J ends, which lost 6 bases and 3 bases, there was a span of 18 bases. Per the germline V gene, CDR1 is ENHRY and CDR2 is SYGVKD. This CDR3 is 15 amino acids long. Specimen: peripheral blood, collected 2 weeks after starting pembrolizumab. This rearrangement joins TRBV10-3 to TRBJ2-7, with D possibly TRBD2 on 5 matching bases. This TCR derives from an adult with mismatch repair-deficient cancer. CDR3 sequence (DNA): TGTGCCATCAGCCCCGTCGAGGGAGTAAGCTACGAGCAGTACTTC. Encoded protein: CAISPVEGVSYEQYF.